This entry features one TCR beta chain sequence. This record belongs to a study of blood T cell repertoires in COVID-19. Profiling relied on immunoSEQ multiplex PCR, and the TCRdb table lists in-frame clones only, not all of them. The data contain tens of thousands of clones, roughly four fifths of them singletons. Sequenced input: peripheral blood. The sequence was obtained from a man between 70 and 80 years old with COVID-19, enrolled during active disease.

In DNA, the CDR3 is TGTGCCAGCAGCGCCGGACAGGCCGCTGGTGGCTACACCTTC. Amino acids: CASSAGQAAGGYTF. The genes are TRBV9 and TRBJ1-2, with TRBD1 identical over 7 bases. The CDR3 sequence is 14 residues long. Looked up from germline, CDR1 is SGDLS and CDR2 is YYNGEE. V lost 3 bases, J lost 7 bases, and 9 bases stayed unmatched.